The next 4 T cell receptor beta chains were all read from a single sample in a study of cytomegalovirus exposure and HLA in healthy donors. The study ran its PCR with 60 Vbeta and 13 Jbeta primers. Sequencing was performed with immunoSEQ multiplex PCR; in TCRdb, only in-frame clones are kept and a portion is missing. The sample lists approximately 270,000 clones; 75% to 90% were seen once. Sample: PBMCs. The receptors come from a girl aged 2 to 10 in good health and CMV-seronegative.

This clone was picked up a small number of times. J is TRBJ2-1 and V is TRBV14; the match to TRBD2 covers 10 bases. Germline V CDR1 and CDR2: SGHDN, FVKESK. The junction had 7 bases not matched to a gene; V was cut back by 5 bases and J by 6 bases. The CDR3 loop spans 15 amino acids. CDR3 DNA sequence: TGTGCCAGCAGCAAACCTAGCGGGAGCTTCAATGAGCAGTTCTTC. It encodes CASSKPSGSFNEQFF.

This rearrangement joins TRBV9 to TRBJ1-2; the D gene is possibly TRBD1 (5 bases). Trimming stripped 3 bases from V and 5 bases from J, with 14 bases between. CDR1 is SGDLS and CDR2 is YYNGEE in the germline V gene. The CDR3 spans 14 residues. In DNA, the CDR3 is TGTGCCAGCAGCGGCCTCAAGGGGATATATGGCTACACCTTC. It yields the protein CASSGLKGIYGYTF.

This clone has just a few counts. The rearrangement uses TRBV18 and TRBJ2-7; 7 nucleotides align to TRBD1. CDR1 KGHSH and CDR2 LQKENI come from the germline V gene. The CDR3 loop spans 15 amino acids. The J segment lost 5 bases and the V segment lost 6 bases, leaving 13 bases of the junction unmatched. The CDR3 sequence is CASSPPRGQADEQYF. DNA of the CDR3: TGTGCCAGCTCCCCCCCGCGCGGACAGGCCGACGAGCAGTACTTC. The whole variable domain, remainder taken from reference TRBV18 and TRBJ2-7, is NAGVMQNPRHLVRRRGQEARLRCSPMKGHSHVYWYRQLPEEGLKFMVYLQKENIIDESGMPKERFSAEFPKEGPSILRIQQVVRGDSAAYFCASSPPRGQADEQYFGPGTRLTVT.

In this sample, this clone turned up a few times. The chain joins TRBV6-6 to TRBJ1-2, with 8 positions matching TRBD1. The CDR3 is made up of 13 amino acids. The trim removed 6 bases at V and 3 bases at J, leaving 3 bases unmatched. Per the germline V gene, CDR1 is MNHNY and CDR2 is SVGAGI (reference sequence). For the CDR3, the DNA is TGTGCCAGCAGGACAGGGGTCGACTATGGCTACACCTTC. This encodes CASRTGVDYGYTF.